This TCR beta chain was captured in a study of T cells after yellow fever vaccination. In the study overall: Preparation of the low-cell-number fractions used SMART-Seq v4 Ultra Low Input.

Trimming shortened V by 1 base and J by 5 bases, and 11 bases separated the two germline ends. CDR1 is MGHRA, CDR2 YSYEKL, per germline. The CDR3 is made up of 14 amino acids. One entry per CDR3 protein results from TCRdb running MiXCR on the 5' RACE reads. The sample gives some 420,000 distinct CDR3 sequences, 15% to 20% of which show up once; over 15% is in the top ten. This sequence originates from a man aged 18-30 years who received the YFV17D yellow fever vaccine. The J gene is TRBJ1-1, the V gene TRBV4-1; a possible D gene is TRBD1 (5 bases). Specimen: PBMCs, collected before the yellow fever booster vaccination. CDR3 protein: CASSQVLQGTEAFF. In nucleotides, the CDR3 is TGCGCCAGCAGCCAAGTACTGCAGGGAACTGAAGCTTTCTTT.